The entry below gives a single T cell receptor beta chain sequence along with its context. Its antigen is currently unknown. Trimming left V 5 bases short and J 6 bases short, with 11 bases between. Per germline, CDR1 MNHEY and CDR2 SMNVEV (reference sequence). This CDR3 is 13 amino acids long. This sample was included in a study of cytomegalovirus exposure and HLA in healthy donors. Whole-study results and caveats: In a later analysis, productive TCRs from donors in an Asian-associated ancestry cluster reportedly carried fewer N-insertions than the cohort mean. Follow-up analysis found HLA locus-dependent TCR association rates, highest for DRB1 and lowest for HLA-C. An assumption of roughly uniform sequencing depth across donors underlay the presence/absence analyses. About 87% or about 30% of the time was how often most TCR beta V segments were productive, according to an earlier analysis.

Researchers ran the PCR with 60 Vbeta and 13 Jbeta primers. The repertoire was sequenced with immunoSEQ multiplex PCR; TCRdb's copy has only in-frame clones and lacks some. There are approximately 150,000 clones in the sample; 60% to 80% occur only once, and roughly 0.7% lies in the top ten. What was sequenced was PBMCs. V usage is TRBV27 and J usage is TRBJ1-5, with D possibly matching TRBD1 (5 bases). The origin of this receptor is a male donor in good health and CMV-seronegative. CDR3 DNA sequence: TGTGCCAGCAGTCACCTCGGGGGTCAGCCCCAGCATTTT. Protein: CASSHLGGQPQHF.